The 27 T cell receptor beta chains reported below all come from one sample, sequenced in a study of cytomegalovirus exposure and HLA in healthy donors. Primers: 60 Vbeta forward and 13 Jbeta reverse. Here immunoSEQ multiplex PCR was the method, and the copy in TCRdb shows in-frame clones only, minus some. The sample has about 160,000 clones, around 74% seen once. Sequenced sample: PBMCs. These receptor sequences come from a female donor in good health and CMV-seronegative.

The count of this clone is one. The V and J genes are TRBV4-1 and TRBJ2-5; 7 nucleotides agree with TRBD1. The CDR3 runs 14 residues. V lost 3 bases, J lost 1 base, and 2 bases stayed unmatched. Germline loops: CDR1 MGHRA, CDR2 YSYEKL. DNA of the CDR3: TGCGCCAGCAGCCAGACAGGGACCCAAGAGACCCAGTACTTC. It specifies CASSQTGTQETQYF.

The chain uses TRBV19 and TRBJ1-1; possibly TRBD1 for D (6 bases). This CDR3 is built from 12 residues. Trimming removed 5 bases from V and 5 bases from J, with 9 bases in between. Looked up from germline, CDR1 is LNHDA and CDR2 is SQIVND (reference sequence). Here the CDR3 DNA reads TGTGCCAGTAGTGCCCAGGGGACTGAAGCTTTCTTT. Translating gives CASSAQGTEAFF.

The rearrangement joins TRBV7-9 to TRBJ2-7, with 7 bases fitting TRBD1. Germline lookup yields CDR1 SEHNR and CDR2 FQNEAQ (reference sequence). V lost 0 bases, J lost 5 bases, and 7 bases stayed unmatched. The CDR3 totals 15 residues. The CDR3 nucleotides are TGTGCCAGCAGCTTAGCAAGACAGGGAAGCGACGAGCAGTACTTC. Its protein is CASSLARQGSDEQYF.

A remark on this clone: One end of the junction varies from germline; a read error may be responsible. The chain couples TRBV20-1 to TRBJ2-3; D unclear. This CDR3 region has 11 residues. CDR1 and CDR2 (germline): DFQATT, SNEGSKA (reference sequence). This chain's CDR3 is CSARSWRLFSF. DNA for the CDR3: TGCAGTGCTAGATCCTGGCGGCTATTCAGTTTT.

This rearrangement joins TRBV5-1 to TRBJ1-3, with TRBD1 matching 7 bases. CDR3 length equals 15 residues. Germline CDR1 reads SGHRS; CDR2 reads YFSETQ. V shed 2 bases, J shed 4 bases, and the junction held 6 bases outside the gene matches. The CDR3 loop reads CASSLAGGEGNTIYF. The CDR3 coding sequence is TGCGCCAGCAGCTTAGCAGGGGGAGAGGGAAACACCATATATTTT.

The genes are TRBV5-4 and TRBJ1-2; a possible D gene is TRBD1 (5 bases). Germline V gene data show CDR1 as SGHNT and CDR2 as YYREEE (reference sequence). With 7 bases removed from V and 7 bases from J, the gap between germline ends came to 11 bases. The CDR3 extends over 11 amino acids. The CDR3 reads CASGGGSGYTF. CDR3 DNA sequence: TGTGCCAGCGGGGGGGGTAGTGGCTACACCTTC.

The rearrangement joins TRBV7-9 to TRBJ1-1; no definite D call. The CDR3 totals 11 residues. Looked up from germline, CDR1 is SEHNR and CDR2 is FQNEAQ (reference sequence). Trimming took off 3 bases at V and 8 bases at J, with 7 bases between the two ends. CDR3 sequence: CASSFSGEAFF. CDR3 nucleotide sequence: TGTGCCAGCAGCTTCTCCGGGGAAGCTTTCTTT.

This chain connects TRBV19 to TRBJ2-1; D perhaps matches TRBD2 (5 bases). This CDR3 has 12 amino acids. Between the trimmed V and J ends, which lost 7 bases and 4 bases, there was a span of 8 bases. CDR1 is LNHDA, CDR2 SQIVND, per germline (reference sequence). The CDR3 loop is CASTDFYNEQFF. CDR3 coding DNA: TGTGCCAGTACGGACTTTTACAATGAGCAGTTCTTC. The full variable domain, its missing parts supplied by reference TRBV19 and TRBJ2-1, is DGGITQSPKYLFRKEGQNVTLSCEQNLNHDAMYWYRQDPGQGLRLIYYSQIVNDFQKGDIAEGYSVSREKKESFPLTVTSAQKNPTAFYLCASTDFYNEQFFGPGTRLTVL.

The chain couples TRBV19 to TRBJ2-4; 7 bases agree with TRBD1. With 0 bases clipped from V and 2 bases from J, the junction kept 10 bases outside the gene matches. The germline gives CDR1 LNHDA, CDR2 SQIVND (reference sequence). This CDR3 is 18 amino acids long. CDR3 nucleotide sequence: TGTGCCAGTAGTATAGAGCCAGGGGGTCCGGATACCAAAAACATTCAGTACTTC. Its protein is CASSIEPGGPDTKNIQYF.

This clone was found a few times. The V call is TRBV19, the J call TRBJ1-5; TRBD1 matches at 8 bases. V shed 9 bases and J 1 base; nucleotides not matched to a gene: 2. The CDR3 runs to 13 residues. The germline V gene has CDR1 LNHDA and CDR2 SQIVND (reference sequence). The CDR3 loop is CASDRGSNQPQHF. The CDR3 bases are TGTGCCAGCGACAGGGGAAGCAATCAGCCCCAGCATTTT.

The chain is built from TRBV6-1 and TRBJ1-2; D possibly corresponds to TRBD1 (5 bases). Trimming removed 6 bases from V and 0 bases from J, with 8 bases in between. This CDR3 is 13 amino acids long. The germline V gene encodes CDR1 MNHNS and CDR2 SASEGT. This CDR3 is CASRTATNYGYTF. The DNA of the CDR3 is TGTGCCAGCAGGACAGCCACTAACTATGGCTACACCTTC.

The count of this clone is one. This chain connects TRBV18 to TRBJ2-2; TRBD2 aligns across 10 bases. Germline CDR1 KGHSH, CDR2 LQKENI. The CDR3 has 16 amino acids. V lost 3 bases, J lost 2 bases, and 3 bases stayed unmatched. The CDR3 spells CASSPWTSGNTGELFF. Written as DNA, the CDR3 is TGTGCCAGCTCACCCTGGACTAGCGGAAACACCGGGGAGCTGTTTTTT.

This clone was picked up a small number of times. This sequence joins TRBV27 and TRBJ2-5, with 12 nucleotides matching TRBD2. Per the germline V gene, CDR1 is MNHEY and CDR2 is SMNVEV (reference sequence). J was trimmed by 1 base and V by 4 bases; bases with no gene match: 7. This CDR3 is 17 amino acids long. The CDR3 region is CASSSLLAGGPQETQYF. CDR3 bases: TGTGCCAGCAGTTCCCTACTAGCGGGAGGACCCCAAGAGACCCAGTACTTC.

This chain uses TRBV7-9 with TRBJ1-1; D might be TRBD1 (5 bases). V gave up 5 bases and J gave up 10 bases, with 17 bases separating them. The germline V gene has CDR1 SEHNR and CDR2 FQNEAQ (reference sequence). There are 13 residues in the CDR3. The CDR3 DNA is TGTGCCAGCAGCGGGGGAGGGGAAGGATCAGCTTTCTTT. It translates to CASSGGGEGSAFF.

V gene TRBV5-1 combines with J gene TRBJ2-1; TRBD2 is a possible D gene (6 bases). There are 16 residues in the CDR3. Per germline, CDR1 SGHRS and CDR2 YFSETQ. Between the trimmed V and J ends, which lost 0 bases and 4 bases, there was a span of 14 bases. The CDR3 region is CASSLDGVAEYNEQFF. The CDR3 DNA sequence: TGCGCCAGCAGCTTGGATGGAGTAGCGGAGTACAATGAGCAGTTCTTC.

The chain links TRBV28 to TRBJ1-2, with D possibly matching TRBD1 (6 bases). Per the germline V gene, CDR1 is MDHEN and CDR2 is SYDVKM. This CDR3 comprises 11 residues. The CDR3 loop reads CGTSGVGGYTF. The DNA of the CDR3 is TGTGGAACTTCAGGGGTGGGTGGCTACACCTTC.

Only a few counts were recorded for this clone. V is TRBV19 and J is TRBJ2-7; 9 bases map to TRBD1. Germline V gene lookup returns CDR1 LNHDA and CDR2 SQIVND (reference sequence). This CDR3 region has 16 residues. Losses at the gene ends were 2 bases for V and 2 bases for J; bases not matched to a gene: 7. The CDR3 sequence is CASSINSGTGPYEQYF. CDR3 DNA: TGTGCCAGTAGTATAAACTCCGGGACAGGGCCCTACGAGCAGTACTTC.

This clone has only one observation. The CDR3 is CASREWERQDTQYF. DNA for the CDR3: TGTGCCAGCAGGGAGTGGGAGAGGCAAGATACGCAGTATTTT. The V gene is TRBV5-4, the J gene TRBJ2-3, with D possibly being TRBD2 (5 bases). The CDR3 is 14 residues long. Trimming stripped 5 bases from V and 5 bases from J, with 15 bases between. Germline V gene lookup returns CDR1 SGHNT and CDR2 YYREEE (reference sequence). Together with reference TRBV5-4 and TRBJ2-3, the CDR3 gives the full variable domain: ETGVTQSPTHLIKTRGQQVTLRCSSQSGHNTVSWYQQALGQGPQFIFQYYREEENGRGNFPPRFSGLQFPNYSSELNVNALELDDSALYLCASREWERQDTQYFGPGTRLTVL.

This rearrangement joins TRBV5-1 to TRBJ2-5; 11 bases are shared with TRBD2. The germline CDR1 and CDR2 sequences are SGHRS and YFSETQ. The CDR3 has 16 amino acids. The V and J ends lost 4 bases and 5 bases, in that order; junction bases with no gene match: 10. CDR3: CASSPRSGGAPETQYF. CDR3 DNA: TGCGCCAGCAGCCCCCGTAGCGGGGGGGCCCCGGAGACCCAGTACTTC.

The genes are TRBV11-2 and TRBJ2-1; TRBD2 matches 7 bases. The V segment lost 5 bases and the J segment 6 bases; nucleotides outside the gene matches: 13. This CDR3 has 16 residues. CDR1 and CDR2 from the germline V gene are SGHAT and FQNNGV. Here the CDR3 reads CASSVPGGYSGNEQFF. CDR3 coding DNA: TGTGCCAGCAGCGTCCCCGGGGGGTACTCGGGCAATGAGCAGTTCTTC.

A single count supports this clone. The V gene is TRBV5-1, the J gene TRBJ2-1, with a weak D call TRBD2 (5 bases). CDR3 length: 14 residues. The V and J ends lost 3 bases and 6 bases respectively, with 13 bases between them. Germline V gene sequence: CDR1 SGHRS, CDR2 YFSETQ. CDR3 residues: CASSSGVAGNEQFF. The CDR3 DNA is TGCGCCAGCAGCTCCGGGGTGGCAGGCAATGAGCAGTTCTTC. Full variable domain (outside the CDR3, taken from reference TRBV5-1 and TRBJ2-1): KAGVTQTPRYLIKTRGQQVTLSCSPISGHRSVSWYQQTPGQGLQFLFEYFSETQRNKGNFPGRFSGRQFSNSRSEMNVSTLELGDSALYLCASSSGVAGNEQFFGPGTRLTVL.

The rearrangement uses TRBV30 and TRBJ2-1, with TRBD1 identical over 12 bases. Germline CDR1 reads GTSNPN; CDR2 reads SVGIG (reference sequence). V shed 2 bases and J 10 bases; nucleotides not matched to a gene: 12. The CDR3 is 16 residues long. CDR3 nucleotide sequence: TGTGCCTGGAGTAAACGGGACAGGGGGCGAGTAAGCGAGCAGTTCTTC. This codes for CAWSKRDRGRVSEQFF.

The chain links TRBV6-1 to TRBJ1-2; 8 nucleotides agree with TRBD1. CDR1 MNHNS and CDR2 SASEGT come from the germline V gene. This CDR3 is 15 amino acids long. V shed 4 bases and J 2 bases; nucleotides not matched to a gene: 6. CDR3 loop: CASSGETGVNYGYTF. The CDR3 nucleotides read TGTGCCAGCAGTGGGGAGACAGGGGTAAACTATGGCTACACCTTC.

This clone was counted a few times. This chain connects TRBV30 to TRBJ1-3; no reliable D call. Germline values: CDR1 GTSNPN, CDR2 SVGIG (reference sequence). Between the trimmed V and J ends, which lost 0 bases and 0 bases, there was a span of 6 bases. This CDR3 contains 14 residues. The CDR3 region is CAWSVEASGNTIYF. CDR3 DNA sequence: TGTGCCTGGAGTGTAGAGGCCTCTGGAAACACCATATATTTT.

The rearrangement uses TRBV5-1 and TRBJ1-1; D is ambiguous. CDR1 is SGHRS, CDR2 YFSETQ, per germline. The CDR3 is 13 residues long. The V gene lost 4 bases and the J gene lost 10 bases, with 17 bases spanning the gap. CDR3: CASSASGLRGAFF. The CDR3 DNA reads TGCGCCAGCAGCGCATCCGGACTAAGAGGAGCTTTCTTT.

This rearrangement joins TRBV11-1 to TRBJ2-1; the D is unclear. CDR1 is SGHAT and CDR2 is FQDESV in the germline V gene (reference sequence). The V end was cut by 5 bases, the J end by 6 bases, with 8 bases between. The CDR3 covers 12 residues. The CDR3 sequence is CASSPGGNEQFF. The CDR3 DNA reads as TGTGCCAGCAGCCCCGGTGGCAATGAGCAGTTCTTC.

CDR3 sequence reads: CASSTQGSGANVLTF. The CDR3 DNA reads as TGTGCCAGCAGTACACAGGGTTCTGGGGCCAACGTCCTGACTTTC. V gene TRBV2 combines with J gene TRBJ2-6; D might be TRBD1 (6 bases). Trimming cost V 5 bases and J 1 base, with 9 bases left between them. This CDR3 spans 15 amino acids. The germline CDR1 and CDR2 sequences are SNHLY and FYNNEI.